The rows below give T cell receptor beta chains drawn from one sample of a study of blood T cell repertoires in COVID-19. Data came from immunoSEQ multiplex PCR; TCRdb stores just in-frame clones and leaves some out. The profile shows some 380,000 clones, 81% of them singletons. The sample comprised peripheral blood. The source of these receptors is a human donor with acute or convalescent COVID-19. The donor label of this sample is uncertain. CDR3s leave out the opening cysteine and the closing phenylalanine or tryptophan.

TRBV7-8 | ASKEGATGTKNIQY
TRBV19 | ASSATTSGSGNEQF
TRBV7-8 | ASSLALAGDYETQY
TRBV4-2 | ASSQAYRQTSTYGYT
TRBV11-2 | ASSLDMGSGSSYEQY
TRBV7-7 | ASSRGTGQGGETQY
TRBV7-2 | ASSTRTGSEQY
TRBV27 | ASSLWAAGQRTDTQY
TRBV5-5 | ASSSTKLVNYEQY
TRBV18 | ASSPDRDGELF
TRBV7-7 | ASSSTSSTGVTGELF
TRBV29-1 | SVAVRRFNEQY
TRBV18 | ASSPAGAESYEQY
TRBV4-2 | ASSRSGLAGETQY
TRBV28 | ASLGLANTEAF
TRBV6-5 | ASRTDRAYGYT
TRBV30 | AWGRDRPLLST
TRBV6-5 | ASLGSVQPQH
TRBV6-1 | ASSELGGAGNQPQH
TRBV19 | ASSLQGMGEKLF
TRBV6-1 | ASSQTANNSPLH
TRBV5-1 | ASSPGEGLETWY
TRBV6-5 | ASRPTGAQGNTIY
TRBV7-2 | ASSYQGLQSQEQY
TRBV10-3 | ASPGGMVVKNTEAF
TRBV7-2 | ASSHVRGDEQY
TRBV28 | ASSLFSPGVDTEAF
TRBV5-1 | ASSLNWQGDEAF
TRBV4-1 | ASSQDGRMRGLGYGYT
TRBV5-1 | ASSLPMGQINTGELF
TRBV29-1 | SVREGKLF
TRBV7-8 | ASSFREGAYNEQF
TRBV14 | ASSQDLAGVLT
TRBV5-6 | ASSWGTSGRLYEQY
TRBV19 | AIARTGTNYGYT
TRBV5-8 | ASSSLRFRGTEAF
TRBV7-9 | ASSKRTSGGNEQF
TRBV14 | ASSQAPPGIQGFSTDTQY
TRBV29-1 | SVVDRTKGTEAF
TRBV20-1 | SASSPLNPGQGYGYT
TRBV6-5 | ASRVRDSFYEQY
TRBV6-5 | ASSYSRGGITGELF
TRBV25-1 | ASSRGEARVYGYT
TRBV9 | ASSSRDRENHGYT
TRBV5-1 | ASSLESGIYEQY
TRBV6-1 | ASSEYWTGVGGYT
TRBV30 | AWSVRGAGNTIY
TRBV3-1/TRBV3-2 | ASSERGSGNTIY